The rows below give T cell receptor beta chains drawn from one sample of a study of metastatic and nonmetastatic thyroid tumors. TCRdb reanalyzed the PCR reads via MiXCR. The sample holds 25,000 to 30,000 clones, approximately 16% seen once. The sample consisted of blood. These receptors all stem from a male donor with papillary thyroid cancer or a benign thyroid nodule (not recorded which). Some clones in this sample may be carry-over from other donors' samples. Both conserved end residues are part of each CDR3. The D gene is left open where the match is weak. Clone size is not always given. Where it is, it says once, few, many or a class for expanded clones.

CDR3 length: 17
D gene: TRBD1
J gene: TRBJ1-1
V gene: TRBV9
clone size: many
CDR3 protein: CASSAGQGKMGNTEAFF
CDR3 DNA: TGTGCCAGCAGCGCCGGACAGGGAAAGATGGGGAACACTGAAGCTTTCTTT

CDR3 length: 18
D gene: NA
J gene: TRBJ2-2
V gene: TRBV11-1
clone size: many
CDR3 protein: CASIPRDSGNTNTGELFF
CDR3 DNA: TGTGCCAGCATCCCCCGAGACTCGGGTAATACGAACACCGGGGAGCTGTTTTTT

CDR3 length: 16
D gene: NA
J gene: TRBJ2-5
V gene: TRBV11-2
clone size: many
CDR3 protein: CASSLDPGVLYETQYF
CDR3 DNA: TGTGCCAGCAGCTTAGATCCGGGGGTTCTCTATGAGACCCAGTACTTC

CDR3 length: 15
D gene: NA
J gene: TRBJ2-7
V gene: TRBV20-1
clone size: NA
CDR3 protein: CSAKGGGTTSYEQYF
CDR3 DNA: TGCAGTGCTAAGGGAGGGGGCACCACCTCCTACGAGCAGTACTTC

CDR3 length: 13
D gene: TRBD1
J gene: TRBJ1-1
V gene: TRBV10-3
clone size: many
CDR3 protein: CATRDRRTSEAFF
CDR3 DNA: TGTGCCACCCGGGACAGACGAACATCTGAAGCTTTCTTT

CDR3 length: 14
D gene: NA
J gene: TRBJ1-4
V gene: TRBV4-1
clone size: many
CDR3 protein: CASSQYGDNEKLFF
CDR3 DNA: TGCGCCAGCAGCCAATACGGGGATAATGAAAAACTGTTTTTT

CDR3 length: 15
D gene: NA
J gene: TRBJ1-3
V gene: TRBV9
clone size: many
CDR3 protein: CASSPGGGPGNTIYF
CDR3 DNA: TGTGCCAGCAGCCCCGGGGGAGGGCCTGGAAACACCATATATTTT

CDR3 length: 14
D gene: TRBD1
J gene: TRBJ1-5
V gene: TRBV19
clone size: few
CDR3 protein: CASSTGGEGQPQHF
CDR3 DNA: TGTGCCAGTAGCACAGGGGGCGAGGGTCAGCCCCAGCATTTT

CDR3 length: 16
D gene: TRBD1
J gene: TRBJ2-1
V gene: TRBV4-2
clone size: many
CDR3 protein: CASSQAPRGINNEQFF
CDR3 DNA: TGTGCCAGCAGCCAAGCTCCCAGGGGGATAAACAATGAGCAGTTCTTC

CDR3 length: 14
D gene: NA
J gene: TRBJ2-7
V gene: TRBV6-1
clone size: few
CDR3 protein: CASSEAHGRYEQYF
CDR3 DNA: TGTGCCAGCAGTGAAGCCCACGGGAGATACGAGCAGTACTTC

CDR3 length: 12
D gene: NA
J gene: TRBJ2-7
V gene: TRBV7-3
clone size: many
CDR3 protein: CASSSAGTEQYF
CDR3 DNA: TGTGCCAGCAGCTCGGCAGGGACCGAGCAGTACTTC

CDR3 length: 13
D gene: NA
J gene: TRBJ2-1
V gene: TRBV9
clone size: NA
CDR3 protein: CASSTGSFNEQFF
CDR3 DNA: TGTGCCAGCAGTACCGGGAGCTTCAATGAGCAGTTCTTC

CDR3 length: 15
D gene: TRBD1
J gene: TRBJ1-3
V gene: TRBV19
clone size: few
CDR3 protein: CASRNWQGAGNTVYF
CDR3 DNA: TGTGCCAGTCGCAACTGGCAGGGGGCTGGAAACACCGTATATTTT

CDR3 length: 16
D gene: TRBD1
J gene: TRBJ1-6
V gene: TRBV5-1
clone size: medium-sized
CDR3 protein: CASSSHRDRGDSPLHF
CDR3 DNA: TGCGCCAGCAGCTCACACCGGGACAGGGGAGATTCACCCCTCCACTTT

CDR3 length: 14
D gene: NA
J gene: TRBJ2-3
V gene: TRBV28
clone size: few
CDR3 protein: CASSFGGFSDTQYF
CDR3 DNA: TGTGCCAGCAGTTTTGGGGGATTCTCAGATACGCAGTATTTT